These 26 T cell receptor beta chains share one sample of origin, sequenced in a study of shared clonotypes between healthy human individuals. Only in-frame clones appear in the TCRdb table, and some are missing; sequencing was by immunoSEQ multiplex PCR. The sample gives 1.6 million or so clones, roughly 98.5% of which show up once; around 0.33% is in the top ten. The sample taken for sequencing was naive CD4+ T cells sorted from blood. Sample subset: CD45RA+ positively selected. These receptors were obtained from a man aged 25 to 40 in good health.

The chain uses TRBV5-1 and TRBJ2-3; 10 nucleotides align to TRBD2. Germline CDR1 SGHRS, CDR2 YFSETQ. The CDR3 runs to 15 residues. Trimming removed 4 bases from V and 0 bases from J; junction bases left unmatched: 2. The CDR3 sequence: CASSATSGSTDTQYF. The CDR3 DNA follows: TGCGCCAGCAGCGCGACTAGCGGGAGCACAGATACGCAGTATTTT.

The V and J genes are TRBV11-2 and TRBJ1-2, with unresolved D. Deletions cut 4 bases from V and 5 bases from J, with 14 bases between. Looked up from germline, CDR1 is SGHAT and CDR2 is FQNNGV. The CDR3 consists of 14 residues. The chain's CDR3 is CASSSIVKRYGYTF. For the CDR3, the DNA is TGTGCCAGCAGCTCGATAGTCAAGCGATATGGCTACACCTTC.

For this clone: Additional DNA sequences in this sample encode the identical CDR3. The chain recombines TRBV28 with TRBJ1-1, with no clear D. Germline loops: CDR1 MDHEN, CDR2 SYDVKM. The CDR3 spans 10 residues. Deletions cut 7 bases from V and 7 bases from J, with 7 bases between. The DNA for the CDR3 is TGTGCCAGCAAGCGCGGTGAAGCTTTCTTT. Its translation: CASKRGEAFF.

The J gene is TRBJ2-3, the V gene TRBV7-3, with D perhaps assigned TRBD1 or TRBD2 (5 bases each). Germline CDR1 SGHTA, CDR2 FQGTGA. The CDR3 has 16 residues. Trimming shortened V by 5 bases and J by 0 bases, and 15 bases separated the two germline ends. CDR3 sequence reads: CASSAWDGASTDTQYF. DNA for the CDR3: TGTGCCAGCAGCGCATGGGACGGCGCCAGCACAGATACGCAGTATTTT.

V and J are TRBV2 and TRBJ1-5; perhaps TRBD1 as D (5 bases). V was trimmed by 6 bases and J by 4 bases, leaving 19 bases between them. The CDR3 consists of 16 residues. CDR1 and CDR2 (germline): SNHLY, FYNNEI. CDR3 protein: CASRVLRGDGNQPQHF. The CDR3, as DNA: TGTGCCAGCAGGGTACTTAGGGGCGATGGGAATCAGCCCCAGCATTTT. The full variable domain, rest sourced from reference TRBV2 and TRBJ1-5, is EPEVTQTPSHQVTQMGQEVILRCVPISNHLYFYWYRQILGQKVEFLVSFYNNEISEKSEIFDDQFSVERPDGSNFTLKIRSTKLEDSAMYFCASRVLRGDGNQPQHFGDGTRLSIL.

As regards this clone: The identical CDR3 is also encoded by other nucleotide sequences in the sample. The V call is TRBV29-1, the J call TRBJ1-2; D unresolved. V lost 6 bases and J 0 bases, leaving 5 bases between the germline ends. This CDR3 is 11 amino acids long. Germline loops: CDR1 SQVTM, CDR2 ANQGSEA. The CDR3: CSVVSNYGYTF. In DNA, the CDR3 is TGCAGCGTGGTTTCTAACTATGGCTACACCTTC. The full variable domain, completed using reference TRBV29-1 and TRBJ1-2, is SAVISQKPSRDICQRGTSLTIQCQVDSQVTMMFWYRQQPGQSLTLIATANQGSEATYESGFVIDKFPISRPNLTFSTLTVSNMSPEDSSIYLCSVVSNYGYTFGSGTRLTVV.

This chain uses TRBV19 with TRBJ2-1; TRBD2 matches 7 bases. This CDR3 has 14 residues. Trimming took 7 bases from V and 2 from J; bases not matched to a gene: 5. The germline V gene encodes CDR1 LNHDA and CDR2 SQIVND (reference sequence). CDR3 DNA sequence: TGTGCCAGTAAAGTGGGAGGGACCTACAATGAGCAGTTCTTC. It encodes CASKVGGTYNEQFF.

The table lists this clone with a count of one. The rearrangement uses TRBV19 and TRBJ1-5; D might be TRBD1 (5 bases). The germline gives CDR1 LNHDA, CDR2 SQIVND (reference sequence). V dropped 6 bases and J dropped 5 bases, with 20 bases sitting between them. The length of the CDR3 is 16 residues. This CDR3 reads CASSTWAGTGHQPQHF. In nucleotides, the CDR3 is TGTGCCAGTAGCACTTGGGCTGGGACTGGGCATCAGCCCCAGCATTTT.

The chain carries TRBV7-2 and TRBJ2-3, with unresolved D. V was clipped by 1 base and J by 8 bases, with 22 bases between them. The germline V gene has CDR1 SGHTA and CDR2 FQGNSA. The CDR3 has 17 amino acids. The CDR3 spells CASSLGGIWQITFTQYF. The CDR3 nucleotides are TGTGCCAGCAGCTTAGGGGGTATTTGGCAGATCACTTTTACGCAGTATTTT.

The chain is built from TRBV27 and TRBJ2-3; D is perhaps TRBD2 (6 bases). Trimming left V 6 bases short and J 6 bases short, with 19 bases between. The CDR3 contains 15 residues. Germline V gene lookup returns CDR1 MNHEY and CDR2 SMNVEV (reference sequence). DNA for the CDR3: TGTGCCAGCAGCAACCAGGGTGGGGGGTCGGATACGCAGTATTTT. Protein sequence: CASSNQGGGSDTQYF.

The J gene is TRBJ2-7, the V gene TRBV13; possibly TRBD1 for D (5 bases). The V end lost 4 bases, the J end lost 3 bases, and 10 bases lay between the germline ends. CDR1 and CDR2 from the germline V gene are PRHDT and FYEKMQ (reference sequence). CDR3 size: 13 residues. CDR3 nucleotide sequence: TGTGCCAGCAGCTCCCGGACATTCTACGAGCAGTACTTC. It encodes CASSSRTFYEQYF.

The CDR3 coding sequence is TGTGCCAGCAGCCCGCCTAGGGCTAGCGGGAGAAATGAGCAGTTCTTC. This translates into CASSPPRASGRNEQFF. This chain uses TRBV9 with TRBJ2-1; 10 positions agree with TRBD2. The CDR3 is made up of 16 amino acids. Trimming took 4 bases from V and 7 from J; bases not matched to a gene: 11. The V gene's germline CDR1 is SGDLS and CDR2 YYNGEE.

In this sample, this clone turned up once. V gene TRBV15 combines with J gene TRBJ2-6; weak D call: TRBD2 (6 bases). CDR3 size: 16 residues. Trimming took off 1 base at V and 4 bases at J, with 11 bases between the two ends. Germline V gene sequence: CDR1 LNHNV, CDR2 YYDKDF (reference sequence). CDR3 amino acids: CATSRARGSGANVLTF. The CDR3 DNA follows: TGTGCCACCAGCAGAGCACGGGGGTCAGGGGCCAACGTCCTGACTTTC.

The CDR3 is CASSLWAGGSDEQYF. CDR3 in DNA: TGTGCCAGCAGCTTGTGGGCGGGAGGTTCTGACGAGCAGTACTTC. The chain employs TRBV5-4 and TRBJ2-7; TRBD2 aligns across 8 bases. CDR3 length: 15 residues. Germline CDR1 reads SGHNT; CDR2 reads YYREEE (reference sequence). Unmatched junction bases numbered 8, after V lost 1 base and J lost 5 bases.

V usage is TRBV7-6 and J usage is TRBJ2-3; 7 nucleotides agree with TRBD2. Germline trimming cut 4 bases from V and 3 bases from J; bases unmatched to any gene: 16. Per the germline V gene, CDR1 is SGHVS and CDR2 is FNYEAQ. The CDR3 length is 18 residues. The CDR3 sequence is CASSSLRRGGSGTDTQYF. DNA for the CDR3: TGTGCCAGCAGCTCCCTAAGACGGGGCGGGAGTGGGACAGATACGCAGTATTTT.

The chain has TRBV7-8 and TRBJ2-2; TRBD1 aligns across 8 bases. The CDR3 has 15 amino acids. J was trimmed by 2 bases and V by 5 bases; bases with no gene match: 4. Per germline, CDR1 SGHVS and CDR2 FQNEAQ. The CDR3 nucleotides are TGTGCCAGCAGCGCGACAGGGGAAAACACCGGGGAGCTGTTTTTT. Residues: CASSATGENTGELFF.

This chain connects TRBV27 to TRBJ2-1; D is undetermined. The CDR3 has 14 residues. The ends were cut back, 6 bases at V and 0 bases at J, with 9 bases in the middle. Germline V gives CDR1 MNHEY, CDR2 SMNVEV (reference sequence). The CDR3 spells CASSLRGSYNEQFF. Here the CDR3 DNA reads TGTGCCAGCAGCCTCCGTGGCTCCTACAATGAGCAGTTCTTC.

The chain couples TRBV18 to TRBJ2-7; 8 bases agree with TRBD1. The CDR3 runs to 14 residues. Germline assignment: CDR1 KGHSH and CDR2 LQKENI. The ends lost 6 bases at V and 2 bases at J; junction bases unmatched: 6. CDR3 residues: CASSPGQETYEQYF. Here the CDR3 DNA reads TGTGCCAGCTCGCCGGGACAGGAAACCTACGAGCAGTACTTC.

The gene calls are TRBV10-3 and TRBJ2-3, with 7 positions matching TRBD2. The CDR3 spans 15 residues. V was clipped by 6 bases and J by 2 bases; unmatched bases: 8. From germline, CDR1 is ENHRY and CDR2 SYGVKD. Written as DNA, the CDR3 is TGTGCCATCAGCTCCCAGCGGGGATACACAGATACGCAGTATTTT. Its protein product is CAISSQRGYTDTQYF.

About this clone: In the same sample, other DNA sequences code for this CDR3. The chain employs TRBV6-5 and TRBJ2-2, with D possibly TRBD1 on 6 matching bases. Per germline, CDR1 MNHEY and CDR2 SVGAGI. V lost 0 bases, J lost 5 bases, and 13 bases lay in between. The CDR3 is 16 amino acids. For the CDR3, the DNA is TGTGCCAGCAGTTACTCGGTCAGGGGTAGAACCGGGGAGCTGTTTTTT. It translates to CASSYSVRGRTGELFF.

The chain couples TRBV29-1 to TRBJ2-3; 7 nucleotides line up with TRBD2. Germline CDR1 is SQVTM and CDR2 is ANQGSEA. There are 13 residues in the CDR3. The ends lost 5 bases at V and 2 bases at J; junction bases unmatched: 4. The CDR3 DNA sequence: TGCAGCGTTAAGACTAGCCCCACAGATACGCAGTATTTT. Its translation: CSVKTSPTDTQYF.

Comment on this clone: Other nucleotide sequences in the sample specify the same CDR3. The chain is built from TRBV7-9 and TRBJ1-1, with D uncertain. Germline CDR1 reads SEHNR; CDR2 reads FQNEAQ (reference sequence). V lost 1 base and J 5 bases, leaving 8 bases between the germline ends. The CDR3 length is 13 residues. The CDR3, as DNA: TGTGCCAGCAGCTTAGAGGGAGGAACTGAAGCTTTCTTT. As protein: CASSLEGGTEAFF.

The gene calls are TRBV6-5 and TRBJ2-1; no clear D. Trimming stripped 1 base from V and 2 bases from J, with 9 bases between. Germline-derived CDR1 and CDR2 are MNHEY and SVGAGI. The CDR3 runs to 15 residues. Here the CDR3 DNA reads TGTGCCAGCAGTTACTTTACAGATACCTACAATGAGCAGTTCTTC. It encodes CASSYFTDTYNEQFF.

The V gene is TRBV10-3, the J gene TRBJ1-1; D ambiguous. CDR3 length: 13 amino acids. Germline CDR1 is ENHRY and CDR2 is SYGVKD. Trimming took 10 bases from V and 0 from J, leaving 12 bases between them. CDR3 residues: CATLNKMNTEAFF. The CDR3, as DNA: TGTGCCACCCTCAATAAGATGAACACTGAAGCTTTCTTT.

The chain employs TRBV28 and TRBJ2-7; D call uncertain. The CDR3 length is 12 residues. V was trimmed by 6 bases and J by 7 bases, leaving 13 bases between them. Germline V gene sequence: CDR1 MDHEN, CDR2 SYDVKM. CDR3 loop: CASSPDTWEQYF. The CDR3 DNA reads as TGTGCCAGCAGCCCTGACACCTGGGAGCAGTACTTC.

V usage is TRBV5-1 and J usage is TRBJ2-1; 14 bases fit TRBD2. Germline trimming cut 3 bases from V and 6 bases from J; bases unmatched to any gene: 8. Per germline, CDR1 SGHRS and CDR2 YFSETQ. The CDR3 has 17 residues. The CDR3 bases are TGCGCCAGCAGCTCGGGACTAGCGGGAGTAAGATTCAATGAGCAGTTCTTC. Its protein is CASSSGLAGVRFNEQFF.